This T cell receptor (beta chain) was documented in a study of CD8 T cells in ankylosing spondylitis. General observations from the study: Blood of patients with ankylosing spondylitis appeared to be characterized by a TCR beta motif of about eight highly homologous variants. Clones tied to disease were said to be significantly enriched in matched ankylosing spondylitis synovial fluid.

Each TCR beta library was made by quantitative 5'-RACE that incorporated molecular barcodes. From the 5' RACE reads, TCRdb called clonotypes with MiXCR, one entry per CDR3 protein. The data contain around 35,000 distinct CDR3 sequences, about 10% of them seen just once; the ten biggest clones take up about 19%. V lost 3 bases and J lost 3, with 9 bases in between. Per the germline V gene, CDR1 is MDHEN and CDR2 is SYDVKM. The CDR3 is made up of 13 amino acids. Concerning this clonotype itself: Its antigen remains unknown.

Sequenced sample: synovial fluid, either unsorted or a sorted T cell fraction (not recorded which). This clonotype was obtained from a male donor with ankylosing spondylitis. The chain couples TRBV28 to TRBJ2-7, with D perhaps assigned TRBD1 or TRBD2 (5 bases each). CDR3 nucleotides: TGTGCCAGCAGTTTCGGGGCCCGCTACGAGCAGTACTTC. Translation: CASSFGARYEQYF.